This T cell receptor (beta chain) stems from a study of prognosis after radiotherapy for stage I lung cancer. The wider study: With a biologically effective dose of at least 100 Gy, radiotherapy took the form of SBRT split into 3 to 5 fractions. There were no patients who received concurrent therapy with stereotactic body radiotherapy. Study results and caveats: Diminished Shannon entropy following stereotactic body radiation therapy characterized patients who developed distant metastases.

On two occasions, one at each of two time points, 5.5 to 7 milliliters of peripheral blood were drawn. TCR beta CDR3 amplification from genomic DNA was performed by two-round multiplex PCR. Amplification in first-round PCR relied on primers specific to each TRBV and TRBJ gene. TCRdb itself ran the multiplex PCR reads through MiXCR, one entry per CDR3 protein. Of about 25,000 distinct CDR3 sequences listed, roughly 34% are singletons. This clonotype was observed at least ten times. The antigen remains unidentified. The germline V gene has CDR1 SGHVS and CDR2 FNYEAQ. Between the trimmed V and J ends, which lost 3 bases and 1 base, there was a span of 12 bases. There are 15 residues in the CDR3.

The chain recombines TRBV7-6 with TRBJ1-1; D possibly corresponds to TRBD1 (6 bases). The sample was PBMCs, taken before or after stereotactic body radiation therapy (not recorded which). The sequence was obtained from a donor aged 50 or older with non-small cell lung cancer. The CDR3 protein is CASSLATGWNTEAFF. CDR3 in DNA: TGTGCCAGCAGCTTGGCGACAGGTTGGAACACTGAAGCTTTCTTT. The variable domain in full, completed from reference TRBV7-6 and TRBJ1-1, reads GAGVSQSPRYKVTKRGQDVALRCDPISGHVSLYWYRQALGQGPEFLTYFNYEAQQDKSGLPNDRFSAERPEGSISTLTIQRTEQRDSAMYRCASSLATGWNTEAFFGQGTRLTVV.